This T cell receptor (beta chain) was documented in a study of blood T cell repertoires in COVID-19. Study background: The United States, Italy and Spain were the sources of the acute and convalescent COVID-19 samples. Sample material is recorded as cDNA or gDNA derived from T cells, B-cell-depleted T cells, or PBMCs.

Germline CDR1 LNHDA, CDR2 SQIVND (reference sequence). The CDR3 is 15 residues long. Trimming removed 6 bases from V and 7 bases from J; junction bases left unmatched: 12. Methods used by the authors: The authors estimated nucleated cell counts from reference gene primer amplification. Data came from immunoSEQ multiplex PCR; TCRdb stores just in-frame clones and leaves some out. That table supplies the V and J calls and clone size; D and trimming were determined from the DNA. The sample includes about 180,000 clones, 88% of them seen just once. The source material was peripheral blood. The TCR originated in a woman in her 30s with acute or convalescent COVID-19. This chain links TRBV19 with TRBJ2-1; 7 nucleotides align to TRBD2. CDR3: CASRRLARGWNEQFF. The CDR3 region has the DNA TGTGCCAGTAGACGACTAGCCCGGGGGTGGAATGAGCAGTTCTTC.